This record concerns one T cell receptor beta chain sequence. Its antigen remains unidentified. Treatment meaning: approximately 11-day PBMC culture with coronavirus spike peptide pools or control peptides (ViraFEST assay). Sequencing of DNA taken from cultured CD4+ T cells relied on the Oncomine TCR Beta short-read assay. CD4+ T cells were cultured, and genomic DNA was extracted from them. TCRdb passed the PCR reads through MiXCR, listing each CDR3 protein once. The profile shows some 18,000 distinct CDR3 sequences, roughly 48% of them singletons. The sample belongs to a study of vaccination and CD4 T cells after COVID-19. Study-level background: The cells in question were stimulated using overlapping spike peptides derived from SARS-CoV-2, HCoV-NL63, HCoV-OC43 and HCoV-229E.

Deletions cut 7 bases from V and 7 bases from J, with 11 bases between. Germline V gene lookup returns CDR1 MDHEN and CDR2 SYDVKM. The CDR3 runs 11 residues. The chain links TRBV28 to TRBJ2-7, with no clear D. The source of this sequence is a human donor who had recovered from COVID-19. The sequencing used CD4+ T cells from blood, cultured in vitro, collected before SARS-CoV-2 vaccination. CDR3 residues: CASIGGREQYF. CDR3 DNA sequence: TGTGCCAGCATCGGTGGGCGGGAGCAGTACTTC.